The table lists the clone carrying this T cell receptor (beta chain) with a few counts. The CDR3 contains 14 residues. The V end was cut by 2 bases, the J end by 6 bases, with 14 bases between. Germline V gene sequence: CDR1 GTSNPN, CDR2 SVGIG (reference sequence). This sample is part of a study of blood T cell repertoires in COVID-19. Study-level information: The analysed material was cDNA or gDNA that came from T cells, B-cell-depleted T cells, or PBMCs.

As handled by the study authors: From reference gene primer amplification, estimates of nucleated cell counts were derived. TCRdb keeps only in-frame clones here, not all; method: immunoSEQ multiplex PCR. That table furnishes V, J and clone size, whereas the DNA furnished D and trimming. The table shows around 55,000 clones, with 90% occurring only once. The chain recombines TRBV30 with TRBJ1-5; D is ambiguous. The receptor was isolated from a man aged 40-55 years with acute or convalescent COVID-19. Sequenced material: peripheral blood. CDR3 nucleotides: TGTGCCTGGAGTAGAGGAGGGCCGGGTCAGCCCCAGCATTTT. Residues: CAWSRGGPGQPQHF. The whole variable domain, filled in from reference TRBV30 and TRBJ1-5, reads SQTIHQWPATLVQPVGSPLSLECTVEGTSNPNLYWYRQAAGRGLQLLFYSVGIGQISSEVPQNLSASRPQDRQFILSSKKLLLSDSGFYLCAWSRGGPGQPQHFGDGTRLSIL.